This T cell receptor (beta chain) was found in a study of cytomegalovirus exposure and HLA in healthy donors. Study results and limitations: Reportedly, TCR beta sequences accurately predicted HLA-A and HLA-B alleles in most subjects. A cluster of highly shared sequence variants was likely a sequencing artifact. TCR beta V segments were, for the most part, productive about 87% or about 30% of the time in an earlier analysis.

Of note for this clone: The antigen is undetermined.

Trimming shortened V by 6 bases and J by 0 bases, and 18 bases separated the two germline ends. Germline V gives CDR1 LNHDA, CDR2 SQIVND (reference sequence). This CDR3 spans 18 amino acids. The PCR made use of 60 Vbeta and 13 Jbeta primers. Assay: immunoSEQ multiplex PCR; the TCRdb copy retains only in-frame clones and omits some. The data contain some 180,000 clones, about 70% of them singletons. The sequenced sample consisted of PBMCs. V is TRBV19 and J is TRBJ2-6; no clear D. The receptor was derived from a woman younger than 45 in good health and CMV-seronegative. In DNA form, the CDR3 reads TGTGCCAGTAGCGGTGGGCGCATCTCAATCTCTGGGGCCAACGTCCTGACTTTC. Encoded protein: CASSGGRISISGANVLTF.